Following are 10 T cell receptor beta chains from one sample sequenced in a study of beta chain features in type 1 diabetes (dated by TCRdb to the late 2010s). The protocol used for the library was the immunoSEQ multiplex PCR assay. All of the isolated RNA was reverse transcribed with the High Capacity cDNA Reverse Transcription Kit, so expressed TCRB transcripts were sequenced. Here the immuneACCESS table is served through TCRdb, limited to in-frame sequences with V and J called. Missing clones are a known gap in these copies; in checked studies unresolved V genes cover under half, and the rest lacks a known reason. The sample yields 300,000 to 400,000 clones; around 8% were counted once. The ten largest account for around 0.44% of the sample. What was sequenced was central memory CD4+ T cells from blood. The source is a woman under 30 in good health.

This clone was picked up a small number of times. V usage is TRBV5-6 and J usage is TRBJ1-1, with D perhaps matching TRBD1 (6 bases). The CDR3 is made up of 15 amino acids. Germline V CDR1 and CDR2: SGHDT, YYEEEE. The germline V and J ends were trimmed by 4 bases and 1 base, with 14 bases remaining between them. The CDR3 region has the DNA TGTGCCAGCAGCCTGACAGGACTTGGGAACACTGAAGCTTTCTTT. Translating it yields CASSLTGLGNTEAFF.

This rearrangement joins TRBV7-9 to TRBJ2-7; possible D gene TRBD2, 5 bases. The germline V gene encodes CDR1 SEHNR and CDR2 FQNEAQ (reference sequence). V lost 1 base, J lost 6 bases, and 7 bases lay in between. The CDR3 loop spans 12 amino acids. CDR3 sequence: CASSLDGVEQYF. The CDR3 DNA reads TGTGCCAGCAGCTTAGACGGGGTCGAGCAGTACTTC.

The rearrangement links TRBV18 to TRBJ2-5; D is perhaps TRBD1 (6 bases). CDR1 is KGHSH, CDR2 LQKENI, per germline. Trimming took off 2 bases at V and 6 bases at J, with 13 bases between the two ends. The CDR3 has 14 amino acids. CDR3 region: CASSPTSGQKTQYF. CDR3 in DNA: TGTGCCAGCTCACCAACCTCGGGACAAAAGACCCAGTACTTC.

The CDR3 here is CASRQGPDTQYF. The CDR3 coding sequence is TGTGCCAGCAGACAGGGTCCAGATACGCAGTATTTT. The chain carries TRBV6-1 and TRBJ2-3; TRBD1 is a possible D gene (6 bases). The CDR3 is 12 residues long. The V end lost 6 bases, the J end lost 4 bases, and 8 bases lay between the germline ends. Germline V gene data show CDR1 as MNHNS and CDR2 as SASEGT.

This clone has more than one count but fewer than ten. The chain uses TRBV16 and TRBJ2-1, with D maybe TRBD2 (6 bases). V dropped 3 bases and J dropped 4 bases, with 16 bases sitting between them. The V gene's germline CDR1 is KGHSY and CDR2 FQNENV. The CDR3 has 16 amino acids. CDR3 residues: CASSHPRAGTYNEQFF. The CDR3 DNA sequence: TGTGCCAGCAGCCACCCAAGGGCGGGAACGTACAATGAGCAGTTCTTC.

Regarding this clone: Different DNA sequences within this sample yield the same CDR3. The chain recombines TRBV9 with TRBJ2-3; no reliable D call. The CDR3 is 14 residues long. V was trimmed by 0 bases and J by 3 bases, leaving 8 bases between them. CDR1 is SGDLS, CDR2 YYNGEE, per germline. The DNA of the CDR3 is TGTGCCAGCAGCGTAGATGGGTCAACAGATACGCAGTATTTT. This codes for CASSVDGSTDTQYF.

The rearrangement links TRBV14 to TRBJ2-1; D is possibly TRBD2 (6 bases). CDR1 SGHDN and CDR2 FVKESK come from the germline V gene. CDR3 size: 14 residues. Trimming removed 1 base at V and 5 bases at J, with 9 bases between. CDR3 sequence reads: CASSQAGTHNEQFF. Written as DNA, the CDR3 is TGTGCCAGCAGCCAAGCAGGGACTCACAATGAGCAGTTCTTC.

The rearrangement links TRBV5-1 to TRBJ1-4; D is undetermined. The CDR3 is made up of 15 amino acids. Germline CDR1 SGHRS, CDR2 YFSETQ. Trimming took 4 bases from V and 7 from J, leaving 17 bases between them. Here the CDR3 reads CASSPVGSSSEKLFF. Here the CDR3 DNA reads TGCGCCAGCAGCCCGGTCGGGAGTTCAAGTGAAAAACTGTTTTTT.

As regards this clone: One end of the junction does not line up with germline, which may come from a read error. The rearrangement joins TRBV20-1 to TRBJ2-7; 12 bases are a match to TRBD2. Germline values: CDR1 DFQATT, CDR2 SNEGSKA (reference sequence). The CDR3 runs 11 residues. CDR3 region: CSATGTSGPPF. The CDR3 region has the DNA TGCAGTGCTACAGGGACTAGCGGGCCCCCCTTC.

V gene TRBV5-4 combines with J gene TRBJ2-1; tentatively, D is TRBD1 or TRBD2 (6 bases each). This CDR3 is built from 16 residues. CDR1 is SGHNT, CDR2 YYREEE, per germline (reference sequence). Trimming shortened V by 4 bases and J by 8 bases, and 22 bases separated the two germline ends. CDR3: CASSQVGGPSGDEQFF. In DNA form, the CDR3 reads TGTGCCAGCAGCCAAGTTGGGGGGCCGAGCGGAGATGAGCAGTTCTTC. The full variable domain, with the rest looked up from reference TRBV5-4 and TRBJ2-1, is ETGVTQSPTHLIKTRGQQVTLRCSSQSGHNTVSWYQQALGQGPQFIFQYYREEENGRGNFPPRFSGLQFPNYSSELNVNALELDDSALYLCASSQVGGPSGDEQFFGPGTRLTVL.